This T cell receptor (beta chain) came from a study of CD8+ T cells in alopecia areata. cDNA serving as the sequencing template came from extracted, reverse transcribed RNA. Assay: immunoSEQ multiplex PCR; the TCRdb copy retains only in-frame clones and omits some. The sample lists some 30,000 clones, roughly 60% seen once, with roughly 18% in the top ten. The CDR3 length is 11 residues. V was clipped by 4 bases and J by 6 bases, with 7 bases between them. Per germline, CDR1 MNHEY and CDR2 SMNVEV (reference sequence). This clonotype originated in a human donor with alopecia areata. Sequencing was done on a sample of NKG2D-high CD8+ T cells sorted from blood. The chain carries TRBV27 and TRBJ2-7; D is undetermined. CDR3 region: CASSSYSEQYF. Here the CDR3 DNA reads TGTGCCAGCAGTTCGTATAGCGAGCAGTACTTC.